A selection of T cell receptor beta chains follows, all from one sample in a study of ipilimumab plus nivolumab after autologous stem cell transplantation. The method was immunoSEQ multiplex PCR; TCRdb's version includes in-frame clones alone and lacks a portion of them. The profile covers about 15,000 clones, with approximately 80% appearing a single time and 10% to 13% taken by the ten largest. Source: PBMCs, taken in a trial of ipilimumab plus nivolumab as post-transplant consolidation. The source of these receptors is a male donor with diffuse large B-cell lymphoma. Each CDR3 is given with its conserved first and last residue. A D gene is named only where the DNA matches it firmly. Rows may omit the clone size; those that give it use once, few, many or a size class.

v_call,j_call,clone_size,d_call,cdr3_nt,cdr3_aa
TRBV19,TRBJ1-1,-,-,TGTGCCAGTAGGGTACAGGGCGAGACTGAAGCTTTCTTT,CASRVQGETEAFF
TRBV19,TRBJ1-4,-,TRBD1,TGTGCCAGTAGTATTCCGACAGGGTTTCGGGAAAAACTGTTTTTT,CASSIPTGFREKLFF
TRBV5-5,TRBJ1-1,once,-,TGTGCCAGCAGCCAGGGGACGAACACTGAAGCTTTCTTT,CASSQGTNTEAFF
TRBV27,TRBJ1-5,-,-,TGTGCCAGCGGCCGGGCACCCTCGAATCAGCCCCAGCATTTT,CASGRAPSNQPQHF
TRBV27,TRBJ1-2,-,-,TGTGCCAGCAGTTCAGACAGATATGGCTACACCTTC,CASSSDRYGYTF
TRBV7-6,TRBJ2-7,-,-,TGTGCCAGCAGCTTAAGAGACGAGCAGTACTTC,CASSLRDEQYF
TRBV27,TRBJ2-3,-,-,TGTGCCAGCGCCTCCTCGAGTGATACGCAGTATTTT,CASASSSDTQYF
TRBV10-3,TRBJ1-2,-,-,TGTGCCATCAGTGAGTCGTTACAGAAAAACTATGGCTACACCTTC,CAISESLQKNYGYTF
TRBV5-1,TRBJ2-2,-,-,TGCGCCAGCAGCTTGGAAGGTTTGACCGGGGAGCTGTTTTTT,CASSLEGLTGELFF
TRBV4-1,TRBJ1-3,once,-,TGCGCCAGCAGCCAAGAAGAGACAGCAAACACCATATATTTT,CASSQEETANTIYF
TRBV7-2,TRBJ2-2,once,-,TGTGCCAGCAGCTTAGTCGTGGGTATTACCGGGGAGCTGTTTTTT,CASSLVVGITGELFF
TRBV6-5,TRBJ2-5,few,TRBD1,TGTGCCAGCAGTTACTCCGGGACAGGGGTCCAAGAGACCCAGTACTTC,CASSYSGTGVQETQYF
TRBV6-5,TRBJ2-5,-,-,TGTGCCAGCAGTTCAGGGGTTCCGGAGACCCAGTACTTC,CASSSGVPETQYF
TRBV13,TRBJ2-2,-,TRBD1,TGTGCCAGCAGCGTTAGGAGCGGGACAGGGACCGGGGAGCTGTTTTTT,CASSVRSGTGTGELFF
TRBV18,TRBJ2-2,-,TRBD1,TGTGCCAGCTCCGGACAGGGGGAGTTCGGGGAGCTGTTTTTT,CASSGQGEFGELFF
TRBV25-1,TRBJ1-6,-,-,TGTGCCAGCAGTGAACCGGAGACTAATTCACCCCTCCACTTT,CASSEPETNSPLHF
TRBV2,TRBJ1-2,-,TRBD1,TGTGCCAGCCGGGACAGGGAAGGGGGCTACACCTTC,CASRDREGGYTF
TRBV29-1,TRBJ1-2,-,-,TGCAGCACACCGGGGGGGGAGGGCTACACCTTC,CSTPGGEGYTF
TRBV6-1,TRBJ1-2,-,-,TGTGCCAGCAGTGAACAGAGCTTCTATGGCTACACCTTC,CASSEQSFYGYTF
TRBV2,TRBJ2-4,-,TRBD1,TGTGCCAGCAGTGGGCAGGGGGCAAACATTCAGTACTTC,CASSGQGANIQYF
TRBV5-4,TRBJ2-5,-,TRBD2,TGTGCCAGCAGCTTCCTAGCGATAGCGGGGGGCGGGAGAGAGACCCAGTACTTC,CASSFLAIAGGGRETQYF
TRBV27,TRBJ1-5,-,TRBD1,TGTGCCAGCAGTCCCAGACAGGGCCTTGGCAATCAGCCCCAGCATTTT,CASSPRQGLGNQPQHF
TRBV6-1,TRBJ2-7,-,TRBD1,TGTGCCAGCAGTGCCCTACCGGGACAGGGTTCGCAGGAGCAGTACTTC,CASSALPGQGSQEQYF
TRBV6-5,TRBJ2-5,-,-,TGTGCCAGCAGGAAAGAGACCCAGTACTTC,CASRKETQYF
TRBV18,TRBJ1-6,-,-,TGTGCCAGCTCACCACCCGGTGCGGAATCACCCCTCCACTTT,CASSPPGAESPLHF
TRBV5-8,TRBJ2-1,-,-,TGTGCCAGCAGACCGAAAGGACGCGGGCCTGAGCAGTTCTTC,CASRPKGRGPEQFF
TRBV5-4,TRBJ1-2,-,TRBD1,TGTGCCAGCAGCTTAGACAGGGGGAATGGCTACACCTTC,CASSLDRGNGYTF
TRBV13,TRBJ1-4,-,-,TGTGCCAGCAGCTTAGGGGGGGATGAAAAACTGTTTTTT,CASSLGGDEKLFF
TRBV6-6,TRBJ1-2,-,-,TGTGCCAGCACCCCCAGGCGGGGGGCGGGTGGCTACACCTTC,CASTPRRGAGGYTF
TRBV7-2,TRBJ2-1,-,TRBD2,TGTGCCAGCAGCGACCAGCGGGGGGGGTCGAATGAGCAGTTCTTC,CASSDQRGGSNEQFF
TRBV27,TRBJ2-3,once,-,TGTGCCAGCAGTTCATCCGCAGATACGCAGTATTTT,CASSSSADTQYF
TRBV5-6,TRBJ2-2,-,-,TGTGCCAGCAGCTTGTTCGGGGGCCGCTTAGACGCCGGGGAGCTGTTTTTT,CASSLFGGRLDAGELFF
TRBV7-7,TRBJ2-5,-,TRBD2,TGTGCCAGCAGCTTTTCCACAGCGGGGGGATATGAGACCCAGTACTTC,CASSFSTAGGYETQYF
TRBV6-1,TRBJ2-2,-,-,TGTGCCAGCAGTGAATTCAGTTCCAGCAACACCGGGGAGCTGTTTTTT,CASSEFSSSNTGELFF
TRBV6-6,TRBJ1-5,-,-,TGTGCCAGCAGTTACTCGGGACAACGGCGGAATCAGCCCCAGCATTTT,CASSYSGQRRNQPQHF
TRBV5-1,TRBJ2-5,-,TRBD2,TGCGCCAGCAGCTTATCGGGGACTAGCGGGGGTGGAGAGACCCAGTACTTC,CASSLSGTSGGGETQYF
TRBV7-2,TRBJ2-1,-,TRBD1,TGTGCCAGCAGCGGTCCGGGACAGGGACCCTACAATGAGCAGTTCTTC,CASSGPGQGPYNEQFF
TRBV18,TRBJ1-4,-,-,TGTGCCAGCTCGGAGGAGATATTAAATGAAAAACTGTTTTTT,CASSEEILNEKLFF
TRBV11-2,TRBJ2-7,-,-,TGTGCCAGCAGCTCATCAGGGGCCAGCTCCTACGAGCAGTACTTC,CASSSSGASSYEQYF
TRBV2,TRBJ2-1,once,TRBD1,TGTGCCAGCAGTGCAGGACAGGGGCCGGGGGGAAATGAGCAGTTCTTC,CASSAGQGPGGNEQFF
TRBV5-6,TRBJ1-4,-,-,TGTGCCAGCAGCTTGCAACAGGGAGCTTTTGATGAAAAACTGTTTTTT,CASSLQQGAFDEKLFF
TRBV7-8,TRBJ2-3,-,TRBD2,TGTGCCAGCAGCCCGCGCGGGGGGACACCGGTCACAGATACGCAGTATTTT,CASSPRGGTPVTDTQYF